The present entry profiles one T cell receptor (beta chain) with its context. No antigen is known for it. This record comes from a study of CD4 T cells in relation to SARS-CoV-2 and coronaviruses. Before the COVID-19 pandemic, during about 2011-2019, CD4+ T cells were taken from unexposed donors. CD4+ T cells were isolated from the cells after around 11 days of culture. Cells permitting, SARS-CoV-2 S/N and four cold-coronavirus spikes were tested on unexposed-donor CD4+ T cells. Some 1.9 million PBMCs per well were cultured with around 9.9 IU/ml IL-2. Fresh IL-2 medium replaced half the medium on days 3 and 7. Study conclusions and caveats: No donor gave both pre-pandemic and post-infection samples.

Generated by immunoSEQ multiplex PCR, the TCRdb table keeps only in-frame clones and is missing some. The sample records about 23,000 clones, roughly 76% being singletons. Germline V lookup: CDR1 LGHDT, CDR2 YNNKEL (reference sequence). The ends lost 6 bases at V and 5 bases at J; junction bases unmatched: 11. There are 16 residues in the CDR3. This chain links TRBV3-1 (or the pseudogene TRBV3-2) with TRBJ2-5; the match to TRBD1 covers 11 bases. Sequencing input: CD4+ T cells from PBMCs, cultured in vitro. The receptor was derived from a human donor in good health. The CDR3 DNA reads TGTGCCAGCAGTAACCGGGACAGGGGGTATTCGGAGACCCAGTACTTC. Translating it yields CASSNRDRGYSETQYF.